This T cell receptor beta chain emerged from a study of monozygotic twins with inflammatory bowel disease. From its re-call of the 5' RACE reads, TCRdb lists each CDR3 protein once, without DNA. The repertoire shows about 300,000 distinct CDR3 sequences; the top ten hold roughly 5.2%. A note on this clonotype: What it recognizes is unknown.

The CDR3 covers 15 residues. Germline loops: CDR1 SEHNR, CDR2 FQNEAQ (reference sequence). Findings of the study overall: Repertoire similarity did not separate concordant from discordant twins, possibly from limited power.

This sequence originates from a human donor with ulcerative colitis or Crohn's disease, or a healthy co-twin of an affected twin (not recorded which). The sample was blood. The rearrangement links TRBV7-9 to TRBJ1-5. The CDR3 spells CASSLDFSSNQPQHF.